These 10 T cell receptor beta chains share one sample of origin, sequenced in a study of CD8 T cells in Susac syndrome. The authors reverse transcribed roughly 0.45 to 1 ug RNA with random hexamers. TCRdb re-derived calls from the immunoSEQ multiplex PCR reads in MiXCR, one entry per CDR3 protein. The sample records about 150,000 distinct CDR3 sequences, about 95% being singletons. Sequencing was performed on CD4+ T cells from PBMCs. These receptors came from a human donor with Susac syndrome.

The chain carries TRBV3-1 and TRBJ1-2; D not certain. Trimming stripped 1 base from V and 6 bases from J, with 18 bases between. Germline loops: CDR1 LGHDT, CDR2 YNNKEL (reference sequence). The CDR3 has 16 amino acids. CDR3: CASSQGTVADSHGYTF. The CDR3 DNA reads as TGTGCCAGCAGCCAAGGGACGGTCGCGGACTCCCATGGCTACACCTTC.

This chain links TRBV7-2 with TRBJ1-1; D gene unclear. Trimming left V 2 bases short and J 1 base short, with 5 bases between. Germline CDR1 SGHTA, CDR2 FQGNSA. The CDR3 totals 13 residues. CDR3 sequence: CASSLIQNTEAFF. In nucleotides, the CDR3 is TGTGCCAGCAGCTTAATACAGAACACTGAAGCTTTCTTT.

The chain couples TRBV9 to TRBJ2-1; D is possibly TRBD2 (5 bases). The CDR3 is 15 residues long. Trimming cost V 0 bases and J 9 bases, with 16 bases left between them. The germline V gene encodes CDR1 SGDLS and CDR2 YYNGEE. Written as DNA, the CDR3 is TGTGCCAGCAGCGTAGGACTACTACAATGGGGTGAGCAGTTCTTC. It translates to CASSVGLLQWGEQFF.

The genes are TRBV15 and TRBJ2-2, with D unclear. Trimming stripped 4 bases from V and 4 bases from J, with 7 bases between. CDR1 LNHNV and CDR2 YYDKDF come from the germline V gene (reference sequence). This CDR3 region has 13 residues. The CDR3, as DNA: TGTGCCACCAGCATCGAGCTCACCGGGGAGCTGTTTTTT. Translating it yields CATSIELTGELFF.

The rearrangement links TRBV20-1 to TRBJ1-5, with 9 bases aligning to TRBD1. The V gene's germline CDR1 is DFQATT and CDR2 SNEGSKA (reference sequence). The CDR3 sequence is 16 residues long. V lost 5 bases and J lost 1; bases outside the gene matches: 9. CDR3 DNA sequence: TGCAGTGCTCGCAGAGGGACAGGGCTCAGCAATCAGCCCCAGCATTTT. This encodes CSARRGTGLSNQPQHF.

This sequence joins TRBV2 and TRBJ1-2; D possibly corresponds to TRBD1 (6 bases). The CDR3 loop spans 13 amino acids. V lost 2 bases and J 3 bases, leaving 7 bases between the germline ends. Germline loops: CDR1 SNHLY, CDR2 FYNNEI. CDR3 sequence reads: CASSENRDYGYTF. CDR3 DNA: TGTGCCAGCAGTGAAAACAGGGACTATGGCTACACCTTC.

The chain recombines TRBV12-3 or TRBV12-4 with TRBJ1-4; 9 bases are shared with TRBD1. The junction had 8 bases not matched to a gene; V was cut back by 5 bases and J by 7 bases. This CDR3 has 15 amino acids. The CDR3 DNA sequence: TGTGCCAGCAGTGGGCACAGGGGGCACGTTGAAAAACTGTTTTTT. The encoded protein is CASSGHRGHVEKLFF.

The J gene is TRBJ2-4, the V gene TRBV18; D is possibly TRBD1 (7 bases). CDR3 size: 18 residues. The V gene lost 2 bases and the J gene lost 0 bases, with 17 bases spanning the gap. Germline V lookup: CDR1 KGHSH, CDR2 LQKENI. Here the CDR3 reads CASSPRRAGGLAKNIQYF. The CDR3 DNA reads TGTGCCAGCTCACCAAGGCGAGCAGGGGGGCTAGCCAAAAACATTCAGTACTTC.

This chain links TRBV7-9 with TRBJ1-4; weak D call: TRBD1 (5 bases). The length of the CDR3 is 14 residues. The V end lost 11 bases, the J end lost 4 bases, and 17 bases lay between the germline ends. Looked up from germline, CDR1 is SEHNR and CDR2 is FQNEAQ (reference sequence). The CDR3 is CADPEGTYNEKLFF. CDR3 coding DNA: TGTGCCGACCCGGAGGGGACGTATAATGAAAAACTGTTTTTT.

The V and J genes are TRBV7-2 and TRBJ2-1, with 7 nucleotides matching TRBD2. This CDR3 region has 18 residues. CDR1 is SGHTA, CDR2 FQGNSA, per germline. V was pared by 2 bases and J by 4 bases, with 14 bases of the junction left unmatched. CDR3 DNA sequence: TGTGCCAGCAGCTTATGGGGAAGTGCTAGCGGTACTTACAATGAGCAGTTCTTC. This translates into CASSLWGSASGTYNEQFF.